Listed below are T cell receptor beta chains from one sample, sequenced in a study of blood T cell repertoires in COVID-19. The table came from immunoSEQ multiplex PCR; TCRdb's copy has only in-frame clones and leaves some out. The repertoire has approximately 220,000 clones, 70% to 90% of them found once; the top ten carry 3.5% to 4.5%. Input material: PBMCs or T cells enriched from blood (not recorded which). The source of these receptors is a woman aged 40 to 49 with acute COVID-19. Each CDR3 is given with its conserved first and last residue. A D gene is named only where the DNA matches it firmly. Size is omitted from some rows. Given values are once, few, many or a class for expanded clones.

D: .
size: .
J: TRBJ2-1
V: TRBV12-5
CDR3: CASGPSPNNEQFF
DNA: TGTGCTAGTGGTCCAAGCCCCAACAATGAGCAGTTCTTC

D: .
size: .
J: TRBJ2-2
V: TRBV27
CDR3: CASSSDRRGTGELFF
DNA: TGTGCCAGCAGTTCGGACAGGAGGGGCACCGGGGAGCTGTTTTTT

D: .
size: .
J: TRBJ1-3
V: TRBV30
CDR3: CAWSDGHSSGNTIYF
DNA: TGTGCCTGGAGCGACGGACACAGCTCTGGAAACACCATATATTTT

D: TRBD1
size: .
J: TRBJ1-2
V: TRBV2
CDR3: CASSEVAGGGYTF
DNA: TGTGCCAGCAGTGAAGTGGCAGGGGGTGGCTACACCTTC

D: .
size: .
J: TRBJ1-2
V: TRBV19
CDR3: CASSGKDSNYGYTF
DNA: TGTGCCAGTAGCGGGAAGGACTCTAACTATGGCTACACCTTC

D: .
size: .
J: TRBJ2-3
V: TRBV9
CDR3: CASSATSTDTQYF
DNA: TGTGCCAGCAGCGCTACTAGCACAGATACGCAGTATTTT

D: TRBD2
size: .
J: TRBJ2-7
V: TRBV19
CDR3: CASSISSGAQEQYF
DNA: TGTGCCAGTAGTATTTCTAGCGGGGCTCAGGAGCAGTACTTC

D: TRBD2
size: .
J: TRBJ2-3
V: TRBV5-4
CDR3: CASSPGGSGGEDTQYF
DNA: TGTGCCAGCAGCCCCGGGGGTAGCGGGGGGGAAGATACGCAGTATTTT

D: TRBD2
size: .
J: TRBJ2-5
V: TRBV5-1
CDR3: CASAVLGLAGNDQETQYF
DNA: TGCGCCAGCGCCGTCCTGGGACTAGCGGGGAACGACCAAGAGACCCAGTACTTC

D: .
size: .
J: TRBJ1-2
V: TRBV28
CDR3: CASSSPGLRNGYTF
DNA: TGTGCCAGCAGTTCCCCGGGGTTAAGGAATGGCTACACCTTC

D: .
size: .
J: TRBJ1-1
V: TRBV7-9
CDR3: CASSTQVNTEAFF
DNA: TGTGCCAGCAGCACACAGGTAAACACTGAAGCTTTCTTT

D: .
size: .
J: TRBJ1-2
V: TRBV12-3/TRBV12-4
CDR3: CASSFGRGSGYTF
DNA: TGTGCCAGCAGTTTTGGCAGGGGCAGTGGCTACACCTTC

D: TRBD1
size: .
J: TRBJ1-1
V: TRBV5-6
CDR3: CASSGPDRDDTEAFF
DNA: TGTGCCAGCAGCGGACCTGACAGGGATGACACTGAAGCTTTCTTT

D: .
size: .
J: TRBJ1-3
V: TRBV14
CDR3: CASSPGHGFPGNTIYF
DNA: TGTGCCAGCAGCCCGGGACATGGCTTCCCTGGAAACACCATATATTTT

D: .
size: .
J: TRBJ1-1
V: TRBV6-1
CDR3: CASSEHTGFGITEAFF
DNA: TGTGCCAGCAGTGAACACACAGGTTTCGGTATTACTGAAGCTTTCTTT

D: TRBD1
size: few
J: TRBJ2-7
V: TRBV14
CDR3: CASSPWDRKYEQYF
DNA: TGTGCCAGCAGCCCCTGGGACAGAAAATACGAGCAGTACTTC

D: TRBD1
size: .
J: TRBJ1-6
V: TRBV13
CDR3: CASSWGRTGVRSPLHF
DNA: TGTGCCAGCAGCTGGGGAAGGACAGGGGTCCGTTCACCCCTCCACTTT

D: TRBD1
size: .
J: TRBJ2-1
V: TRBV19
CDR3: CASTMTGGYYNEQFF
DNA: TGTGCCAGCACAATGACAGGGGGCTACTACAATGAGCAGTTCTTC

D: TRBD1
size: .
J: TRBJ2-1
V: TRBV7-2
CDR3: CASSLGQRNNEQFF
DNA: TGTGCCAGCAGTTTGGGACAGAGAAACAATGAGCAGTTCTTC

D: TRBD1
size: .
J: TRBJ1-1
V: TRBV9
CDR3: CASSVVVSPATGVEAFF
DNA: TGTGCCAGCAGCGTAGTAGTGTCCCCAGCCACAGGGGTTGAAGCTTTCTTT

D: TRBD1
size: .
J: TRBJ1-2
V: TRBV19
CDR3: CASSSDRGLDYGYTF
DNA: TGTGCCAGTAGTAGCGACAGGGGGTTGGACTATGGCTACACCTTC

D: .
size: .
J: TRBJ2-3
V: TRBV7-9
CDR3: CASSSLLDTQYF
DNA: TGTGCCAGCAGCTCACTTTTGGATACGCAGTATTTT

D: TRBD2
size: .
J: TRBJ2-1
V: TRBV14
CDR3: CASSQTTSGSYNEQFF
DNA: TGTGCCAGCAGCCAGACGACTAGCGGCTCCTACAATGAGCAGTTCTTC